The 21 T cell receptor beta chains below come from one sample, sequenced in a study of shared clonotypes between healthy human individuals. TCRdb's copy holds only in-frame clones and misses some; the assay was immunoSEQ multiplex PCR. The sample shows a few million clones, over 90% of them seen only once. The specimen was naive CD4+ T cells from PBMCs. As to subset: CD45RA+ positively selected. These receptors originate from a man aged 18 to 29 in good health. Some clones in this sample may be carry-over from other donors' samples.

The chain has TRBV28 and TRBJ2-1, with D unresolved. This CDR3 contains 12 residues. Germline V gene sequence: CDR1 MDHEN, CDR2 SYDVKM. The V and J ends lost 4 bases and 9 bases respectively, with 10 bases between them. As DNA, the CDR3 is TGTGCCAGCAGTTCCGCCCCCCTTGAGCAGTTCTTC. Its translation is CASSSAPLEQFF.

The chain joins TRBV5-6 to TRBJ2-2; the D is unclear. Trimming removed 4 bases at V and 5 bases at J, with 9 bases between. The germline gives CDR1 SGHDT, CDR2 YYEEEE. The CDR3 totals 13 residues. Written as DNA, the CDR3 is TGTGCCAGCAGCGAAGTCTCAACCGGGGAGCTGTTTTTT. This encodes CASSEVSTGELFF.

Of note for this clone: Within the sample, other DNA sequences also encode this same CDR3. This sequence joins TRBV19 and TRBJ2-3; 9 bases are a match to TRBD2. CDR1 is LNHDA, CDR2 SQIVND, per germline (reference sequence). This CDR3 contains 15 residues. The J segment lost 1 base and the V segment lost 3 bases, leaving 2 bases of the junction unmatched. CDR3 in DNA: TGTGCCAGTAGTATCTGGACTAGCGGCACAGATACGCAGTATTTT. Amino acids: CASSIWTSGTDTQYF.

CDR3 loop: CASSKVASYEQYF. The CDR3 DNA is TGTGCCAGCAGCAAAGTGGCAAGCTACGAGCAGTACTTC. The V and J genes are TRBV21-1 and TRBJ2-7; whether TRBD1, the table's D call, matches the DNA was not checked. TRBV21-1 is described as a pseudogene. CDR3 length equals 13 residues.

In its sample, this clone was seen once. V is TRBV7-9 and J is TRBJ1-3, with TRBD1 matching over 7 bases. Unmatched junction bases numbered 7, after V lost 5 bases and J lost 0 bases. There are 16 residues in the CDR3. In germline, CDR1 is SEHNR, CDR2 FQNEAQ (reference sequence). CDR3 DNA: TGTGCCAGCAGCGTAATGACAGGGTCCTCTGGAAACACCATATATTTT. Its protein product is CASSVMTGSSGNTIYF.

The rearrangement joins TRBV27 to TRBJ2-7; 10 bases map to TRBD2. The ends lost 2 bases at V and 0 bases at J; junction bases unmatched: 10. The CDR3 loop spans 18 amino acids. The germline V gene has CDR1 MNHEY and CDR2 SMNVEV (reference sequence). The CDR3 nucleotides read TGTGCCAGCAGTTTAGCCAGCGGGAGGGCCCCAGTCTCCTACGAGCAGTACTTC. This gives the protein CASSLASGRAPVSYEQYF.

The chain couples TRBV9 to TRBJ2-5; D is unclear. Per germline, CDR1 SGDLS and CDR2 YYNGEE. V gave up 3 bases and J gave up 2 bases, with 11 bases separating them. This CDR3 is built from 14 residues. The CDR3 nucleotides read TGTGCCAGCAGCGCCGTCACTAATCAAGAGACCCAGTACTTC. Amino acid sequence: CASSAVTNQETQYF.

V is TRBV9 and J is TRBJ2-1; D remains ambiguous. The CDR3 sequence is 15 residues long. V lost 4 bases and J 4 bases, leaving 15 bases between the germline ends. The V gene's germline CDR1 is SGDLS and CDR2 YYNGEE. This chain's CDR3 is CASSPREQVYNEQFF. The CDR3, as DNA: TGTGCCAGCAGCCCCCGAGAGCAGGTGTACAATGAGCAGTTCTTC.

Comments on this clone: The sample has other DNA sequences that encode this CDR3 too. The chain carries TRBV7-9 and TRBJ1-4, with D perhaps matching TRBD1 (5 bases). V was shortened by 5 bases and J by 5 bases, with 9 bases between the two germline ends. The CDR3 sequence is 13 residues long. Germline V lookup: CDR1 SEHNR, CDR2 FQNEAQ (reference sequence). CDR3 in amino acids: CASSPPGNEKLFF. The CDR3 DNA reads as TGTGCCAGCAGCCCCCCAGGGAATGAAAAACTGTTTTTT. Based on the CDR3 plus reference TRBV7-9 and TRBJ1-4, the full variable domain is DTGVSQNPRHKITKRGQNVTFRCDPISEHNRLYWYRQTLGQGPEFLTYFQNEAQLEKSRLLSDRFSAERPKGSFSTLEIQRTEQGDSAMYLCASSPPGNEKLFFGSGTQLSVL.

The chain has TRBV2 and TRBJ1-4; 7 bases match TRBD1. This CDR3 comprises 16 residues. Losses at the gene ends were 8 bases for V and 0 bases for J; bases not matched to a gene: 9. CDR1 SNHLY and CDR2 FYNNEI come from the germline V gene. The CDR3 loop reads CASGQDRDPTNEKLFF. For the CDR3, the DNA is TGTGCCAGCGGCCAAGACAGGGATCCAACTAATGAAAAACTGTTTTTT.

The chain carries TRBV6-1 and TRBJ1-2; a possible D gene is TRBD1 (5 bases). In germline, CDR1 is MNHNS, CDR2 SASEGT. V lost 1 base and J lost 4, with 10 bases in between. The CDR3 spans 14 residues. The CDR3 reads CASSEGGLPYGYTF. CDR3 bases: TGTGCCAGCAGTGAAGGGGGCCTACCCTATGGCTACACCTTC.

This clone was counted a single time. This chain links TRBV28 with TRBJ1-4; 8 nucleotides match TRBD1. Trimming took 6 bases from V and 10 from J; bases not matched to a gene: 7. CDR3 length equals 13 residues. Germline V lookup: CDR1 MDHEN, CDR2 SYDVKM. CDR3 residues: CASSQDRDGKLFF. CDR3 nucleotides: TGTGCCAGCAGCCAGGACAGGGATGGAAAACTGTTTTTT.

This clone appeared a few times. The chain combines TRBV5-1 with TRBJ1-2; unclear D gene. Trimming stripped 3 bases from V and 1 base from J, with 10 bases between. Germline V gives CDR1 SGHRS, CDR2 YFSETQ. This CDR3 contains 14 residues. CDR3 coding DNA: TGCGCCAGCAGCTCCGCGACCTATAACTATGGCTACACCTTC. This encodes CASSSATYNYGYTF.

The chain carries TRBV5-1 and TRBJ1-5; a possible D gene is TRBD1 (6 bases). The CDR3 spans 14 residues. V was pared by 4 bases and J by 6 bases, with 14 bases between. CDR1 and CDR2 from the germline V gene are SGHRS and YFSETQ. The CDR3 reads CASSLSGEGQPQHF. CDR3 in DNA: TGCGCCAGCAGCCTATCAGGGGAGGGTCAGCCCCAGCATTTT.

The chain is built from TRBV29-1 and TRBJ1-1; D remains unclear. The CDR3 contains 14 residues. Germline V gene data show CDR1 as SQVTM and CDR2 as ANQGSEA. Trimming cost V 3 bases and J 0 bases, with 11 bases left between them. The CDR3 DNA is TGCAGCGTTGACGAGTCGGGGATGAACACTGAAGCTTTCTTT. Translation gives CSVDESGMNTEAFF.

The J gene is TRBJ2-2, the V gene TRBV10-3; perhaps TRBD1 as D (5 bases). The CDR3 runs 15 residues. Germline V gene data show CDR1 as ENHRY and CDR2 as SYGVKD. Trimming took off 7 bases at V and 3 bases at J, with 15 bases between the two ends. The CDR3 protein is CAITNRIWDTGELFF. The DNA of the CDR3 is TGTGCCATCACAAACAGGATCTGGGACACCGGGGAGCTGTTTTTT.

J is TRBJ2-5 and V is TRBV6-6; D may be TRBD1 or TRBD2 (5 bases each). The DNA end is more similar to TRBJ2-7, so the J call may be wrong. Germline V gene data show CDR1 as MNHNY and CDR2 as SVGAGI (reference sequence). The CDR3 has 14 amino acids. In nucleotides, the CDR3 is TGTGCCAGCAGGAAGGGAGACAGTAACTACGAGCAGTACTTC. Protein: CASRKGDSNYEQYF.

This rearrangement joins TRBV4-1 to TRBJ2-1; TRBD2 matches at 10 bases. This CDR3 is built from 18 residues. J lost 6 bases, V lost 7 bases, and 18 bases had no gene match. The germline V gene has CDR1 MGHRA and CDR2 YSYEKL. The CDR3 protein is CASTIGRLAGVSRNEQFF. The DNA of the CDR3 is TGCGCCAGCACCATAGGTCGGCTAGCGGGAGTTAGTCGCAATGAGCAGTTCTTC.

This clone was observed a few times. At the DNA level, this CDR3 is encoded by other sequences in the same sample as well. V and J are TRBV7-9 and TRBJ1-1; D remains ambiguous. Germline values: CDR1 SEHNR, CDR2 FQNEAQ (reference sequence). V shed 5 bases and J shed 0 bases, with 10 bases lying between them. CDR3 length: 14 residues. For the CDR3, the DNA is TGTGCCAGCAGCCCTAGGACGGTGAACACTGAAGCTTTCTTT. This codes for CASSPRTVNTEAFF.

The DNA for the CDR3 is TGTGCCAGCAGCTTACCGGGACAGGGGTACACCGGGGAGCTGTTTTTT. As protein: CASSLPGQGYTGELFF. The chain carries TRBV7-9 and TRBJ2-2; 10 bases match TRBD1. Germline CDR1 is SEHNR and CDR2 is FQNEAQ (reference sequence). J gave up 3 bases and V 2 bases, and 3 bases lay outside the gene matches. The CDR3 has 16 residues. Full variable domain (outside the CDR3, taken from reference TRBV7-9 and TRBJ2-2): DTGVSQNPRHKITKRGQNVTFRCDPISEHNRLYWYRQTLGQGPEFLTYFQNEAQLEKSRLLSDRFSAERPKGSFSTLEIQRTEQGDSAMYLCASSLPGQGYTGELFFGEGSRLTVL.

The V and J genes are TRBV4-2 and TRBJ2-1, with 10 bases aligning to TRBD2. In germline, CDR1 is LGHNA, CDR2 YNFKEQ. V gave up 0 bases and J gave up 8 bases; unmatched junction bases: 7. The CDR3 totals 16 residues. The CDR3 sequence: CASSQDRASGSHEQFF. In nucleotides, the CDR3 is TGTGCCAGCAGCCAAGATAGGGCTAGCGGGAGCCATGAGCAGTTCTTC.